What follows is one T cell receptor (beta chain) and its context. Trimming took off 2 bases at V and 0 bases at J, with 10 bases between the two ends. CDR1 and CDR2 from the germline V gene are MNHEY and SVGAGI. There are 15 residues in the CDR3. Clones were sequenced by immunoSEQ multiplex PCR, and TCRdb holds only the in-frame ones, with some missing. This table holds fewer than 300,000 clones, 80% to 90% found once. The data originate from a study of blood T cell repertoires in COVID-19. Study overall: The cDNA or gDNA used as material had been derived from T cells, B-cell-depleted T cells, or PBMCs.

The chain joins TRBV6-5 to TRBJ1-1, with D possibly TRBD1 on 6 matching bases. The specimen sequenced was peripheral blood. The receptor was derived from a young man with acute or convalescent COVID-19. This CDR3 is CASSYEGEMNTEAFF. CDR3 nucleotide sequence: TGTGCCAGCAGTTACGAGGGGGAAATGAACACTGAAGCTTTCTTT.